Presented here are 22 T cell receptor beta chains from one specimen sequenced in a study of technical replicates of blood from several donors. Profiling relied on immunoSEQ multiplex PCR, and the TCRdb table lists in-frame clones only, not all of them. Among 100,000 or so clones listed, over 85% were seen once. Sequenced sample: T cells isolated from PBMCs. The receptor source for this set is a human donor in good health.

The chain combines TRBV11-2 with TRBJ2-7, with 11 bases that match TRBD2. CDR3 length: 19 residues. With 1 base clipped from V and 1 base from J, the junction kept 12 bases outside the gene matches. Germline loops: CDR1 SGHAT, CDR2 FQNNGV. The CDR3: CASSLGSSSRLAGSYEQYF. Here the CDR3 DNA reads TGTGCCAGCAGCTTAGGGAGTAGCTCCCGACTAGCGGGATCCTACGAGCAGTACTTC.

The chain carries TRBV5-4 and TRBJ2-3; TRBD2 agrees at 8 bases. The CDR3 extends over 17 amino acids. Germline lookup yields CDR1 SGHNT and CDR2 YYREEE (reference sequence). V was pared by 4 bases and J by 6 bases, with 16 bases of the junction left unmatched. The CDR3 DNA follows: TGTGCCAGCAGCCGGGGGGGGCCTAGCGGTCCGGGGGATACGCAGTATTTT. Translation: CASSRGGPSGPGDTQYF.

The rearrangement joins TRBV19 to TRBJ1-5; no reliable D call. The length of the CDR3 is 12 residues. Germline-derived CDR1 and CDR2 are LNHDA and SQIVND (reference sequence). V was cut by 6 bases and J by 4 bases, with 7 bases left in between. This CDR3 is CASRRANQPQHF. The DNA for the CDR3 is TGTGCCAGTAGGAGGGCAAATCAGCCCCAGCATTTT.

The chain employs TRBV6-1 and TRBJ2-2, with 8 positions matching TRBD2. Germline V gives CDR1 MNHNS, CDR2 SASEGT. The CDR3 is 13 residues long. The V and J ends lost 11 bases and 7 bases, in that order; junction bases with no gene match: 9. The CDR3 loop reads CASRTSRRGELFF. The CDR3, as DNA: TGTGCCTCTCGGACTAGCCGGCGCGGGGAGCTGTTTTTT.

The J gene is TRBJ2-5, the V gene TRBV25-1, with a weak D call TRBD2 (6 bases). The ends were cut back, 5 bases at V and 2 bases at J, with 15 bases in the middle. Germline lookup yields CDR1 MGHDK and CDR2 SYGVNS. The CDR3 length is 15 residues. The CDR3 protein is CASSRRGYDQETQYF. Written as DNA, the CDR3 is TGTGCCAGCAGTCGGAGGGGATACGATCAAGAGACCCAGTACTTC.

V gene TRBV6-4 combines with J gene TRBJ2-1; the D is unclear. Germline V CDR1 and CDR2: MRHNA, SNTAGT. The CDR3 spans 15 residues. Trimming removed 2 bases at V and 0 bases at J, with 8 bases between. The CDR3 bases are TGTGCCAGCAGTGACAGAGGCAGCTCCTACAATGAGCAGTTCTTC. Translating it yields CASSDRGSSYNEQFF.

The J gene is TRBJ2-5, the V gene TRBV6-1, with 7 positions matching TRBD1. The J call could be wrong; TRBJ2-7 is a better fit for the DNA end. Looked up from germline, CDR1 is MNHNS and CDR2 is SASEGT. There are 13 residues in the CDR3. The CDR3 spells CATETGHSYEQYF. Here the CDR3 DNA reads TGTGCCACTGAGACAGGGCACTCCTACGAGCAGTACTTC.

The chain links TRBV11-3 to TRBJ1-1; unclear D gene. The length of the CDR3 is 13 residues. The germline gives CDR1 SGHNT, CDR2 YENEEA. Trimming removed 0 bases from V and 11 bases from J, with 13 bases in between. The CDR3 DNA follows: TGTGCCAGCAGCTTAGATCCCGCGAGCCTGGCTTTCTTT. It is translated as CASSLDPASLAFF.

This chain joins TRBV4-1 and TRBJ1-4, with 8 bases fitting TRBD1. Trimming removed 4 bases from V and 4 bases from J; junction bases left unmatched: 2. This CDR3 spans 14 amino acids. Germline CDR1 reads MGHRA; CDR2 reads YSYEKL. Written as DNA, the CDR3 is TGCGCCAGCAGCCCCGGACAGGGTAATGAAAAACTGTTTTTT. Amino acid sequence: CASSPGQGNEKLFF.

The chain links TRBV19 to TRBJ1-1; TRBD1 might be the D (6 bases). CDR1 is LNHDA, CDR2 SQIVND, per germline (reference sequence). This CDR3 contains 16 residues. Between the trimmed V and J ends, which lost 2 bases and 0 bases, there was a span of 13 bases. CDR3: CASSITLTGMNTEAFF. The CDR3 nucleotides read TGTGCCAGTAGTATAACCCTGACAGGTATGAACACTGAAGCTTTCTTT.

The V call is TRBV12-2, the J call TRBJ2-5; no check of the table's D call, TRBD2, against the DNA was made. TRBV12-2 corresponds to a pseudogene. CDR3 length: 17 residues. The CDR3 coding sequence is TGTGCAAGTCTCTCGCGCTCTATACTAGCGACGCAAGAGACCCAGTACTTC. Its protein product is CASLSRSILATQETQYF.

The rearrangement uses TRBV6-1 and TRBJ2-1; TRBD1 matches 9 bases. V was pared by 10 bases and J by 8 bases, with 12 bases of the junction left unmatched. This CDR3 comprises 14 residues. Germline lookup yields CDR1 MNHNS and CDR2 SASEGT. As DNA, the CDR3 is TGTGCCATCAATTACAGGGGGCATTCGGATGAGCAGTTCTTC. Encoded protein: CAINYRGHSDEQFF.

This rearrangement joins TRBV27 to TRBJ1-1; maybe TRBD1 (6 bases). The CDR3 is made up of 16 amino acids. The germline gives CDR1 MNHEY, CDR2 SMNVEV (reference sequence). The germline V and J ends were trimmed by 7 bases and 0 bases, with 18 bases remaining between them. CDR3 nucleotides: TGTGCCAGCACAGGGGTCGCCCCCCCCATGAACACTGAAGCTTTCTTT. It codes for CASTGVAPPMNTEAFF.

The genes are TRBV5-1 and TRBJ2-3; 8 nucleotides align to TRBD1. CDR3 size: 15 residues. Losses at the gene ends were 0 bases for V and 4 bases for J; bases not matched to a gene: 4. Germline-derived CDR1 and CDR2 are SGHRS and YFSETQ. The CDR3 region is CASSLGGQAADTQYF. The CDR3 region has the DNA TGCGCCAGCAGCTTGGGGGGACAGGCGGCAGATACGCAGTATTTT.

CDR3 in amino acids: CAGGTGVYGYTF. DNA of the CDR3: TGTGCCGGGGGGACAGGCGTATATGGCTACACCTTC. V is TRBV19 and J is TRBJ1-2; the match to TRBD1 covers 8 bases. Trimming cost V 11 bases and J 5 bases; bases outside gene matches: 7. Germline V lookup: CDR1 LNHDA, CDR2 SQIVND (reference sequence). The CDR3 sequence is 12 residues long.

This chain connects TRBV7-2 to TRBJ2-7; D unresolved. This CDR3 region has 13 residues. Germline values: CDR1 SGHTA, CDR2 FQGNSA. V was clipped by 1 base and J by 3 bases, with 7 bases between them. The CDR3 sequence is CASSLVPGYEQYF. As DNA, the CDR3 is TGTGCCAGCAGCTTAGTGCCGGGCTACGAGCAGTACTTC.

This sequence joins TRBV13 and TRBJ2-7; 11 bases line up with TRBD2. The V and J ends lost 7 bases and 3 bases, in that order; junction bases with no gene match: 11. CDR1 and CDR2 from the germline V gene are PRHDT and FYEKMQ (reference sequence). The CDR3 sequence is 16 residues long. Here the CDR3 reads CASTITVGTSGYEQYF. CDR3 nucleotides: TGTGCCAGCACCATAACCGTGGGGACTAGCGGCTACGAGCAGTACTTC.

This sequence joins TRBV7-3 and TRBJ2-1; the D gene is possibly TRBD1 (5 bases). V was cut by 2 bases and J by 5 bases, with 22 bases left in between. CDR1 is SGHTA, CDR2 FQGTGA, per germline. The CDR3 extends over 18 amino acids. The chain's CDR3 is CASSLQGTWFNINNEQFF. DNA for the CDR3: TGTGCCAGCAGCTTACAGGGAACCTGGTTCAATATCAACAATGAGCAGTTCTTC.

The DNA of the CDR3 is TGTGCCAGCAGCTTACAGCAGGGATCGGTTAGCAATCAGCCCCAGCATTTT. This gives the protein CASSLQQGSVSNQPQHF. The chain couples TRBV7-9 to TRBJ1-5, with D possibly TRBD1 on 5 matching bases. From germline, CDR1 is SEHNR and CDR2 FQNEAQ (reference sequence). Trimming removed 2 bases at V and 0 bases at J, with 14 bases between. This CDR3 spans 17 amino acids.

In the case of this clone: Mismatch with germline at one junction end may stem from a read error. The gene calls are TRBV18 and TRBJ2-7; TRBD1 matches 7 bases. This CDR3 contains 12 residues. Germline-derived CDR1 and CDR2 are KGHSH and LQKENI. CDR3 nucleotides: TGTGCCAGCTCACCCGGGACAGACAATTACGTCTTC. The encoded protein is CASSPGTDNYVF.

V usage is TRBV6-5 and J usage is TRBJ1-5; D gene unclear. Looked up from germline, CDR1 is MNHEY and CDR2 is SVGAGI. This CDR3 region has 14 residues. Trimming shortened V by 3 bases and J by 6 bases, and 12 bases separated the two germline ends. The CDR3 reads CASSYGSIGQPQHF. The CDR3, as DNA: TGTGCCAGCAGTTATGGTTCTATTGGTCAGCCCCAGCATTTT.

Only a few counts were recorded for this clone. The V gene is TRBV6-1, the J gene TRBJ1-5, with D possibly matching TRBD1 (5 bases). The germline V and J ends were trimmed by 0 bases and 0 bases, with 9 bases remaining between them. This CDR3 is 16 amino acids long. The germline CDR1 and CDR2 sequences are MNHNS and SASEGT. CDR3 DNA sequence: TGTGCCAGCAGTGAAGCGACAGCTTATAGCAATCAGCCCCAGCATTTT. Translated: CASSEATAYSNQPQHF.